This T cell receptor beta chain was identified in a study of PD-1 blockade in classical Hodgkin lymphoma. TCRdb's table, derived via immunoSEQ multiplex PCR, lists solely in-frame clones and lacks some. Among thousands of clones listed, about three quarters were seen once. Every one of the patients relapsed after autologous stem cell transplantation (brentuximab vedotin exposure was variable). V was clipped by 4 bases and J by 10 bases; unmatched bases: 4. Germline V gene sequence: CDR1 MNHEY, CDR2 SVGAGI. This CDR3 contains 12 residues. This chain joins TRBV6-5 and TRBJ2-1; the match to TRBD2 covers 7 bases. Source: peripheral blood mononuclear cells (PBMCs), taken at baseline. The clonotype originates from a human donor with classical Hodgkin lymphoma. This CDR3 is CASSSLAREQFF. The CDR3 region has the DNA TGTGCCAGCAGTTCACTAGCGCGCGAGCAGTTCTTC.